These T cell receptor beta chains were read from a single sample in a study of OX40 agonist ivuxolimab in advanced cancers. TCRdb keeps only in-frame clones here, not all; method: immunoSEQ multiplex PCR. Of 35,000 to 40,000 clones listed, about 80% are singletons. The sequencing here drew on CD4+ or CD8+ T cells sorted from blood, taken in a trial of the OX40 agonist ivuxolimab. These receptor sequences come from an adult with an advanced solid tumor such as melanoma, head and neck, liver or kidney cancer. The CDR3 runs from the conserved cysteine through the conserved F or W. D genes are given only for firm matches. Not every row has a clone size; where given, it reads once, few, many or a size class.

v_gene	j_gene	d_gene	abundance	CDR3aa	CDR3nt
TRBV4-3	TRBJ1-4	-	-	CASSQDRVGEKLFF	TGCGCCAGCAGCCAAGACAGGGTAGGGGAAAAACTGTTTTTT
TRBV5-4	TRBJ2-7	-	-	CASSLGDYEQYF	TGTGCCAGCAGCTTGGGGGACTACGAGCAGTACTTC
TRBV28	TRBJ2-7	TRBD1	-	CASSSPKPGQGGSSYEQYF	TGTGCCAGCAGTTCCCCTAAACCGGGACAGGGGGGGAGCTCCTACGAGCAGTACTTC
TRBV20-1	TRBJ1-2	-	-	CSRDTDGYTF	TGCAGCCGGGACACGGATGGCTACACCTTC
TRBV28	TRBJ2-7	-	-	CASSLYGTLYEQYF	TGTGCCAGCAGTTTATACGGGACTCTCTACGAGCAGTACTTC
TRBV28	TRBJ2-7	-	-	CASSPVRISYEQYF	TGTGCCAGCAGCCCCGTACGGATCTCCTACGAGCAGTACTTC
TRBV4-3	TRBJ2-2	-	-	CASSHDVWDTGELFF	TGCGCCAGCAGCCATGACGTGTGGGACACCGGGGAGCTGTTTTTT
TRBV6-1	TRBJ1-2	TRBD1	-	CASGGTGNYGYTF	TGTGCCAGCGGGGGGACAGGGAACTATGGCTACACCTTC
TRBV7-2	TRBJ2-7	TRBD2	-	CASSSLLAGHYEQYF	TGTGCCAGCAGCTCCCTACTAGCGGGTCACTACGAGCAGTACTTC
TRBV4-2	TRBJ2-7	-	once	CASSQDRGRELFYEQYF	TGTGCCAGCAGCCAAGATAGAGGCAGAGAGCTCTTCTACGAGCAGTACTTC
TRBV18	TRBJ1-1	-	-	CASSVNTEAFF	TGTGCCAGCTCAGTGAACACTGAAGCTTTCTTT
TRBV7-6	TRBJ2-1	TRBD2	-	CASSSTSGTSGSNEQFF	TGTGCCAGCAGCTCAACATCCGGGACTAGCGGGAGCAATGAGCAGTTCTTC
TRBV11-3	TRBJ2-7	-	-	CASSPIRDTGFYEQYF	TGTGCCAGCAGCCCGATCCGGGACACGGGTTTCTACGAGCAGTACTTC
TRBV6-4	TRBJ1-3	-	few	CASSSTPGGGNTIYF	TGTGCCAGCAGTTCCACCCCCGGCGGCGGAAACACCATATATTTT
TRBV6-1	TRBJ2-1	TRBD1	few	CASSGTGGYNEQFF	TGTGCCAGTTCCGGGACAGGGGGATACAATGAGCAGTTCTTC
TRBV4-3	TRBJ2-3	TRBD2	-	CASSPVGEAGEDTQYF	TGCGCCAGCAGCCCAGTAGGGGAGGCGGGGGAAGATACGCAGTATTTT
TRBV7-6	TRBJ2-7	-	-	CASSLDENLIYEQYF	TGTGCCAGCAGCCTGGACGAAAACCTGATCTACGAGCAGTACTTC
TRBV28	TRBJ1-1	-	few	CASSRNTEAFF	TGTGCCAGCAGTAGGAACACTGAAGCTTTCTTT
TRBV5-6	TRBJ1-5	-	-	CASSVGGFQPQHF	TGTGCCAGCAGCGTTGGGGGTTTTCAGCCCCAGCATTTT
TRBV28	TRBJ2-1	TRBD2	-	CASSKLAGSYNEQFF	TGTGCCAGCAGTAAACTAGCGGGATCCTACAATGAGCAGTTCTTC
TRBV4-3	TRBJ2-3	-	-	CASSPSHGDTQYF	TGCGCCAGCAGCCCCAGTCACGGGGATACGCAGTATTTT
TRBV21-1	TRBJ2-7	-	-	CASIPSRDSYEQYF	TGTGCCAGCATCCCCTCCCGGGACAGCTACGAGCAGTACTTC
TRBV28	TRBJ2-6	-	-	CASSLGREEWTGANVLTF	TGTGCCAGCAGTTTAGGCAGGGAAGAGTGGACTGGGGCCAACGTCCTGACTTTC
TRBV11-3	TRBJ1-5	-	-	CASSLEVGQPQHF	TGTGCCAGCAGCTTAGAGGTGGGACAGCCCCAGCATTTT
TRBV29-1	TRBJ1-1	-	-	CSVEYIGTEAFF	TGCAGCGTTGAGTATATCGGGACTGAAGCTTTCTTT
TRBV28	TRBJ2-7	-	few	CASSFHSGRYEQYF	TGTGCCAGCAGTTTCCACTCGGGGCGCTACGAGCAGTACTTC
TRBV5-4	TRBJ1-1	-	-	CASSFGQTFTEAFF	TGTGCCAGCAGCTTCGGGCAGACCTTCACTGAAGCTTTCTTT
TRBV2	TRBJ1-1	-	-	CASSEGWGIGTEAFF	TGTGCCAGCAGTGAGGGATGGGGCATAGGCACTGAAGCTTTCTTT